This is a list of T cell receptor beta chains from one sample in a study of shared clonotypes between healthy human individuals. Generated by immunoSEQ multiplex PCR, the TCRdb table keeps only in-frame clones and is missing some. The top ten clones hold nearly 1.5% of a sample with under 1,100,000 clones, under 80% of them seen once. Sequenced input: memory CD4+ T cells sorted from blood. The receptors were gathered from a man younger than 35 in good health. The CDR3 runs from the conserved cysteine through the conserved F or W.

cdr3_aa: CASSIRTGGNNQPQHF; v_call: TRBV19
cdr3_aa: CASSRGTSGTDTQYF; v_call: TRBV7-9
cdr3_aa: CASWTFDGYTF; v_call: TRBV28
cdr3_aa: CASSPAPDRRTEAFF; v_call: TRBV18
cdr3_aa: CASRPTSGNHEQYF; v_call: TRBV5-1
cdr3_aa: CASSPQGSGTEAFF; v_call: TRBV11-2
cdr3_aa: CASSPIPGQGSEQYF; v_call: TRBV27
cdr3_aa: CASSASLAVPYNEQFF; v_call: TRBV9
cdr3_aa: CASSLRLATYEQYF; v_call: TRBV5-5
cdr3_aa: CASSYTSGELFF; v_call: TRBV6-6
cdr3_aa: CASRRGIRTTDTQYF; v_call: TRBV27
cdr3_aa: CASSRVEGQPGQPQHF; v_call: TRBV5-1
cdr3_aa: CASRRATGTETQYF; v_call: TRBV5-1
cdr3_aa: CASSLRTPDGSPLHF; v_call: TRBV7-2
cdr3_aa: CSADAWDNEQFF; v_call: TRBV29-1
cdr3_aa: CASSLETVYGYTF; v_call: TRBV5-8
cdr3_aa: CASSLVRGIGGNIQYF; v_call: TRBV28